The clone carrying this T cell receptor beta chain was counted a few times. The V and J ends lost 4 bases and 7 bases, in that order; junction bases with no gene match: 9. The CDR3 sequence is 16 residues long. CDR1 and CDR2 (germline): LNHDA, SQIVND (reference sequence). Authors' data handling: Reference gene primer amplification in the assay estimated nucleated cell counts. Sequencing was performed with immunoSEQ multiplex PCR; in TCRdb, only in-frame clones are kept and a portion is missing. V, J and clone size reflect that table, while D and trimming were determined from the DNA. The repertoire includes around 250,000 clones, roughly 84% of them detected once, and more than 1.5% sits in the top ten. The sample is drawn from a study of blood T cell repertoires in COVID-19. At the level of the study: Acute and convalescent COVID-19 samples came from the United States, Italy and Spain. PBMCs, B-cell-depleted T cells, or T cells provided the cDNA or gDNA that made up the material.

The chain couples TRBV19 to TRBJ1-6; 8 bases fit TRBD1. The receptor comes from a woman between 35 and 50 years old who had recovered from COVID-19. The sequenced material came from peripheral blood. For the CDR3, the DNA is TGTGCCAGTAGTACCGGGGACAGGAGGTGGAATTCACCCCTCCACTTT. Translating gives CASSTGDRRWNSPLHF.